This T cell receptor beta chain originates from a study of cytomegalovirus exposure and HLA in healthy donors. Regarding the study as a whole: Segments of the TCR beta V type were, in most cases, productive about 87% or about 30% of the time in an earlier analysis.

Remarks on this clone: What it binds is not known.

Primers included in the PCR were 60 Vbeta and 13 Jbeta primers. Only in-frame clones appear in the TCRdb table, and some are missing; sequencing was by immunoSEQ multiplex PCR. The data hold under 200,000 clones, with over 70% observed a single time. The CDR3 is 16 amino acids. Germline-derived CDR1 and CDR2 are SGHTA and FQGNSA. The junction had 4 bases not matched to a gene; V was cut back by 2 bases and J by 0 bases. The chain uses TRBV7-2 and TRBJ2-3, with 8 positions matching TRBD1. The clonotype originates from a woman in her forties or fifties in good health and CMV-seropositive. The sequencing sample was made of PBMCs. The DNA for the CDR3 is TGTGCCAGCAGCTTATACCGGGACAGGAGCACAGATACGCAGTATTTT. Its protein product is CASSLYRDRSTDTQYF.